This T cell receptor (beta chain) was retrieved from a study of immune characterization of retroperitoneal liposarcoma. TCRdb re-called the PCR reads through MiXCR, storing one row per CDR3 protein. The sample lists some 10,000 distinct CDR3 sequences, 20% to 30% occurring once. This clonotype showed up many times. The CDR3 totals 15 residues. Germline V CDR1 and CDR2: MNHNS, SASEGT. The V gene lost 7 bases and the J gene lost 0 bases, with 15 bases spanning the gap. The rearrangement joins TRBV6-1 to TRBJ1-2, with a tentative D call TRBD1 (5 bases). What was sequenced was blood. The receptor was derived from a male donor with retroperitoneal liposarcoma. CDR3: CASTLRGAANYGYTF. CDR3 sequence (DNA): TGTGCCAGCACCCTGCGGGGCGCAGCTAACTATGGCTACACCTTC.